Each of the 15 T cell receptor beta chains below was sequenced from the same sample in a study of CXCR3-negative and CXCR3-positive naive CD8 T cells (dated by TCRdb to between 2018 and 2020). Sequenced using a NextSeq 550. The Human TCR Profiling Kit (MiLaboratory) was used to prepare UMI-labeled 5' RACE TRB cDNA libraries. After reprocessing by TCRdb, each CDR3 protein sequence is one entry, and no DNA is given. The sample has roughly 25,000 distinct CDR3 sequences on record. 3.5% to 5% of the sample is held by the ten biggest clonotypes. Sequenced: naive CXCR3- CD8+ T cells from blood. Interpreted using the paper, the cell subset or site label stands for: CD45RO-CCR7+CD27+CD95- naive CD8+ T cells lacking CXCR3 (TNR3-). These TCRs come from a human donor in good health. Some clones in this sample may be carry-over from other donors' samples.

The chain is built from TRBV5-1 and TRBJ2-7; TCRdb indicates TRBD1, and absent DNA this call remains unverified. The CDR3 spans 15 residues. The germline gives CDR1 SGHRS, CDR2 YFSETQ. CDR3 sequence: CASSLPDRIIYEQYF.

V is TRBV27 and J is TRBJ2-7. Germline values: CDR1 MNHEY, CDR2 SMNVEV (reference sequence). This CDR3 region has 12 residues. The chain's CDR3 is CASSLSYGKQYF.

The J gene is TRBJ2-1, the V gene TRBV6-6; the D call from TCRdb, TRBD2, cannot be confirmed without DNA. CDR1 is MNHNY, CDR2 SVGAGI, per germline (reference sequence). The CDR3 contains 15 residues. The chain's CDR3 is CASSSSGGLGDEQFF.

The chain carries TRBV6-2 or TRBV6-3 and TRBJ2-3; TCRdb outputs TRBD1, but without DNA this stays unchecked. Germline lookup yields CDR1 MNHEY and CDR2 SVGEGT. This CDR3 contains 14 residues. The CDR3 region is CASTGGASTDTQYF.

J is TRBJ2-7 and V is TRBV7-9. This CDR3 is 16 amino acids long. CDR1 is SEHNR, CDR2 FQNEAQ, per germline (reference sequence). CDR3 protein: CASSLGGGNTGYEQYF.

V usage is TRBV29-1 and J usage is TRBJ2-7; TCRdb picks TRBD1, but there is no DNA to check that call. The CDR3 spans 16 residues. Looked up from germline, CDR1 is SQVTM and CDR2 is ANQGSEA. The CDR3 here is CSVEFNLGQGAPEQYF.

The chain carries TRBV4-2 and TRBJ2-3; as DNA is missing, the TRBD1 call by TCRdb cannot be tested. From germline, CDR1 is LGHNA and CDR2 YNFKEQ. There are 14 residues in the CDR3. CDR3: CASSQIQGTDTQYF.

CDR3 protein: CASSEAGTNNQPQHF. This sequence joins TRBV6-1 and TRBJ1-5; TCRdb designates TRBD1, a call that cannot be tested without DNA. The CDR3 has 15 residues. CDR1 is MNHNS and CDR2 is SASEGT in the germline V gene.

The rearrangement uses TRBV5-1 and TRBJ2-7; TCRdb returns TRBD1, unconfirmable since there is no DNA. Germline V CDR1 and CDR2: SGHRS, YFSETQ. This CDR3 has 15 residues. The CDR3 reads CASSLRTGETYEQYF.

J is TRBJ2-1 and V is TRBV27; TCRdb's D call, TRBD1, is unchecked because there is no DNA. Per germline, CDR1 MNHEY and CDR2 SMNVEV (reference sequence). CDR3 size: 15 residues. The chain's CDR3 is CASRLGQGSYNEQFF.

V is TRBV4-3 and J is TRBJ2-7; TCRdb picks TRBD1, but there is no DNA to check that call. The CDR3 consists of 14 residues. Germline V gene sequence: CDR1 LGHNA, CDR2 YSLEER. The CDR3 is CASSQGQEYYEQYF.

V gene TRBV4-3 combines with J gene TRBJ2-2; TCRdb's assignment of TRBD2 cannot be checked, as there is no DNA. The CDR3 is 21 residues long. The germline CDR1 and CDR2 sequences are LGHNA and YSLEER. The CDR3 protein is CASSQDLPGLAGGPHTGELFF.

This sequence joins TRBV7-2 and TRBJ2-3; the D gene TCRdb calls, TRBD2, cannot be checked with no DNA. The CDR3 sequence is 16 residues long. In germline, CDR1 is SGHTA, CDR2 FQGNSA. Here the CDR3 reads CASSPTRSGSLYTQHF.

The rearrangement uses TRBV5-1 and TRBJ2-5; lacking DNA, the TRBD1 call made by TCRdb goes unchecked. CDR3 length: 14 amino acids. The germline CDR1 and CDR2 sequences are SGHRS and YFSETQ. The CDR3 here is CASASDSHKETQYF. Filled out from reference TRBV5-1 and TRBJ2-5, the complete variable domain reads KAGVTQTPRYLIKTRGQQVTLSCSPISGHRSVSWYQQTPGQGLQFLFEYFSETQRNKGNFPGRFSGRQFSNSRSEMNVSTLELGDSALYLCASASDSHKETQYFGPGTRLLVL.

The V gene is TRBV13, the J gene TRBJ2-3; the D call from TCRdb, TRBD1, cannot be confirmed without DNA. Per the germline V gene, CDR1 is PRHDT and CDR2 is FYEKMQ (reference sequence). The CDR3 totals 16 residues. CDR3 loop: CASSRQGHSSTDTQYF.